This T cell receptor beta chain was documented in a study of blood T cell repertoires in COVID-19. The overall study: Italy, Spain and the United States were the sources of the convalescent and acute COVID-19 samples. T cells, B-cell-depleted T cells, or PBMCs provided the cDNA or gDNA that served as material.

This clone came up a few times. Authors' methods: Amplified reference gene primers provided the basis for estimating nucleated cell counts. The assay was immunoSEQ multiplex PCR, and TCRdb's table has in-frame clones only and misses some. V, J and clone size were drawn from that table, and D and trimming were deduced from the DNA. Among 130,000 to 150,000 clones, approximately 85% were seen once, and the ten largest hold 6.5% to 9.5%. This CDR3 is built from 15 residues. V lost 3 bases and J lost 0, with 10 bases in between. In germline, CDR1 is SGHRS, CDR2 YFSETQ. Patients of the Seattle cohort, enrolled during active infection, were followed longitudinally.

Sequenced material: peripheral blood. V and J are TRBV5-1 and TRBJ1-3, with D hard to call. The receptor's source is a woman aged 60-70 years with COVID-19, enrolled during active disease. The CDR3, as DNA: TGCGCCAGCAGCTCGAGGGCAGGCTCTGGAAACACCATATATTTT. This gives the protein CASSSRAGSGNTIYF.